The clone carrying this TCR beta chain was counted between two and nine times. Its specificity is unknown. These data belong to a study of T cells in Graves' hyperthyroidism and ophthalmopathy. The CDR3 consists of 16 residues. The germline CDR1 and CDR2 sequences are SGDLS and YYNGEE. V lost 4 bases and J lost 7, with 18 bases in between. The investigators amplified TCR beta CDR3 regions from RNA transcripts. RT-PCR in the first round (using the HTBI primer set) targeted the TCR CDR3. TCRdb re-called the multiplex PCR reads with MiXCR, one entry per CDR3 protein. The sample records around 600,000 distinct CDR3 sequences, more than 13% being singletons. Clinical symptoms, serum thyroxine, TRAb, thyroid ultrasound and orbital computed tomography established diagnosis. Regarding the study as a whole: The blood repertoire included most of the expanded thyroid clonotypes above 0.001.

The sample taken for sequencing was blood. The rearrangement joins TRBV9 to TRBJ1-6; no definite D call. The sequence derives from a woman between 18 and 29 years old with Graves' ophthalmopathy. CDR3 loop: CASSPEDGNRNSPLHF. The CDR3 DNA reads as TGTGCCAGCAGCCCCGAAGATGGAAATCGAAATTCACCCCTCCACTTT.